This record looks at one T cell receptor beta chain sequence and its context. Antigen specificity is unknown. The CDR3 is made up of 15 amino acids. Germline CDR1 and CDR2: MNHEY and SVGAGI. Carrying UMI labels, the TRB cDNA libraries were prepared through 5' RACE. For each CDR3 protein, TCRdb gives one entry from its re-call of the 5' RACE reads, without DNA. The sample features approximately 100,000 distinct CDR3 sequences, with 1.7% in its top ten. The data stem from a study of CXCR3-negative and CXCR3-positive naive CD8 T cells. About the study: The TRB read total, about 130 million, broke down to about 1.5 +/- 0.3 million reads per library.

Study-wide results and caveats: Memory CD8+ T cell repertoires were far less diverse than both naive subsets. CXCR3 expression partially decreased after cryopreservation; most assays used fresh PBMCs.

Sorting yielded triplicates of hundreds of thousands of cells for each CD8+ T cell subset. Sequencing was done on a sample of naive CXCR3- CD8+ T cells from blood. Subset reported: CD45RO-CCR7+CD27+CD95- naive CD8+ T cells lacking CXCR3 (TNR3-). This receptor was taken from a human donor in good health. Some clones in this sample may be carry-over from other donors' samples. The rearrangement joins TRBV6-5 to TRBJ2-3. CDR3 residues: CASSYSIRGTDTQYF.